A selection of T cell receptor beta chains follows, all from one sample in a study of blood T cell repertoires in COVID-19. Clones were sequenced by immunoSEQ multiplex PCR, and TCRdb holds only the in-frame ones, with some missing. The sample records approximately 260,000 clones, about 89% being singletons. The source material was peripheral blood. These receptors were taken from a man aged 45 to 65 with acute or convalescent COVID-19. The CDR3 runs from the conserved cysteine through the conserved F or W. The D gene is left open where the match is weak. Clone sizes are given selectively: once, few, many, or a class where the clone is expanded.

j_call v_call d_call clone_size cdr3_aa cdr3_nt
TRBJ1-4 TRBV21-1 NA NA CASSKGTQEQGAQGSEKLFF TGTGCCAGCAGCAAGGGAACCCAGGAACAGGGGGCGCAAGGTAGTGAAAAACTGTTTTTT
TRBJ2-1 TRBV3-1/TRBV3-2 TRBD1 NA CASSFQGATYNEQFF TGTGCCAGCAGCTTCCAGGGGGCGACTTACAATGAGCAGTTCTTC
TRBJ2-2 TRBV13 NA few CASRNPGLSTGELFF TGTGCCAGCAGAAATCCGGGACTTAGCACCGGGGAGCTGTTTTTT
TRBJ1-1 TRBV11-2 NA NA CASSQEPGTEAFF TGTGCCAGCAGCCAAGAACCGGGCACTGAAGCTTTCTTT
TRBJ2-3 TRBV24-1 NA NA CATSDFGGPPDTQYF TGTGCCACCAGTGATTTCGGGGGGCCTCCAGATACGCAGTATTTT
TRBJ1-1 TRBV18 TRBD1 NA CASSYGTGGLNTEAFF TGTGCCAGCTCATATGGGACAGGGGGGTTAAACACTGAAGCTTTCTTT
TRBJ2-7 TRBV3-1/TRBV3-2 NA NA CASSGLGYEQYF TGTGCCAGCAGTGGCCTAGGCTACGAGCAGTACTTC
TRBJ1-5 TRBV19 NA NA CASSDNRQVRGNQPQHF TGTGCCAGTAGTGACAATCGACAGGTACGAGGCAATCAGCCCCAGCATTTT
TRBJ1-2 TRBV3-1/TRBV3-2 TRBD1 NA CASSLTWTGGGDGYTF TGTGCCAGCAGCCTTACGTGGACAGGGGGCGGTGATGGCTACACCTTC
TRBJ2-3 TRBV2 NA NA CASTRGPTDTQYF TGTGCCAGCACTAGGGGCCCTACAGATACGCAGTATTTT
TRBJ2-7 TRBV18 NA NA CASSPAGLVGSYEQYF TGTGCCAGCTCACCGGCGGGATTGGTTGGCAGCTACGAGCAGTACTTC